This T cell receptor (beta chain) was sequenced in a study of cytomegalovirus exposure and HLA in healthy donors. Study-wide findings and caveats: In a later analysis, a missense DCLRE1C variant was linked to TCR beta V- and J-gene trimming.

The CDR3 length is 17 residues. Per germline, CDR1 SGHAT and CDR2 FQDESV (reference sequence). V lost 5 bases to trimming and J lost 0 bases, with 17 bases between them. On this clone itself: What it binds is unknown.

Primers: 60 Vbeta forward and 13 Jbeta reverse. Generated by immunoSEQ multiplex PCR, the TCRdb table keeps only in-frame clones and is missing some. The profile shows around 150,000 clones, 75% to 80% of them singletons. The rearrangement links TRBV11-1 to TRBJ1-3; a possible D gene is TRBD1 (5 bases). The receptor was isolated from a man in his forties or fifties in good health and CMV-seropositive. Sample: PBMCs. CDR3 DNA: TGTGCCAGCAGCCTCTCAACTACAGGTAGCTCTGGAAACACCATATATTTT. Protein product: CASSLSTTGSSGNTIYF.